This passage covers 16 T cell receptor beta chains from one sample sequenced in a study of Ad26.COV2.S vaccination and SARS-CoV-2 variants. The treatment is: 15 to 20 received Ad26.COV2.S at low or high dose, single or two shots; about 5 received placebo; per-sample allocation not given. After the first vaccine or placebo injection, samples were drawn on day 63. Produced via immunoSEQ multiplex PCR; TCRdb's table is partial and in-frame only. Found here are about 350,000 clones, 75% to 90% of them singletons; the top ten hold approximately 5%. The sequencing here drew on peripheral blood, taken in a trial of Ad26.COV2.S vaccine versus placebo. The receptors stem from a person between 18 and 65 years old who received the Ad26.COV2.S COVID-19 vaccine or a placebo.

The chain uses TRBV5-6 and TRBJ1-1; D might be TRBD1 (6 bases). CDR3 size: 14 residues. The V end lost 0 bases, the J end lost 7 bases, and 13 bases lay between the germline ends. CDR1 is SGHDT and CDR2 is YYEEEE in the germline V gene. The CDR3 loop is CASSLVAGAGEAFF. CDR3 nucleotides: TGTGCCAGCAGCTTGGTGGCAGGGGCTGGTGAAGCTTTCTTT.

This chain links TRBV5-1 with TRBJ1-1; a possible D gene is TRBD1 (5 bases). Germline values: CDR1 SGHRS, CDR2 YFSETQ. The CDR3 has 15 amino acids. V was shortened by 2 bases and J by 3 bases, with 14 bases between the two germline ends. The DNA of the CDR3 is TGCGCCAGCAGCTTTAAAACCCAGGGTGACACTGAAGCTTTCTTT. It specifies CASSFKTQGDTEAFF. Variable domain in full (rest from reference TRBV5-1 and TRBJ1-1): KAGVTQTPRYLIKTRGQQVTLSCSPISGHRSVSWYQQTPGQGLQFLFEYFSETQRNKGNFPGRFSGRQFSNSRSEMNVSTLELGDSALYLCASSFKTQGDTEAFFGQGTRLTVV.

The chain links TRBV25-1 to TRBJ2-1; D is ambiguous. The germline V gene has CDR1 MGHDK and CDR2 SYGVNS. V was cut by 0 bases and J by 3 bases, with 0 bases left in between. This CDR3 spans 12 amino acids. CDR3 DNA: TGTGCCAGCAGTGAATACTACAATGAGCAGTTCTTC. As protein: CASSEYYNEQFF.

This sequence joins TRBV21-1 and TRBJ2-2; the table's D call, TRBD1, was not checked against the DNA. TRBV21-1 is noted as a pseudogene. This CDR3 has 18 amino acids. CDR3 region: CASSPPRDRDHCTGELFF. The CDR3 DNA reads TGTGCCAGCAGCCCCCCCCGGGACAGGGACCATTGCACCGGGGAGCTGTTTTTT.

The chain carries TRBV7-2 and TRBJ1-1; possibly TRBD1 for D (6 bases). The CDR3 has 13 residues. The V gene's germline CDR1 is SGHTA and CDR2 FQGNSA. The V and J ends lost 5 bases and 8 bases respectively, with 15 bases between them. CDR3 DNA: TGTGCCAGCAGCACCAGGACAGACCCCGAAGCTTTCTTT. The encoded protein is CASSTRTDPEAFF.

This clone was recorded at least ten times. The rearrangement links TRBV7-2 to TRBJ2-6, with 11 bases that match TRBD2. The ends lost 3 bases at V and 0 bases at J; junction bases unmatched: 7. This CDR3 spans 19 amino acids. Germline CDR1 and CDR2: SGHTA and FQGNSA. The CDR3 DNA is TGTGCCAGCAGCTTTGCGGGACTAGCGGCTTCCTCTGGGGCCAACGTCCTGACTTTC. Translating it yields CASSFAGLAASSGANVLTF. Full variable domain (rest looked up from reference TRBV7-2 and TRBJ2-6): GAGVSQSPSNKVTEKGKDVELRCDPISGHTALYWYRQSLGQGLEFLIYFQGNSAPDKSGLPSDRFSAERTGGSVSTLTIQRTQQEDSAVYLCASSFAGLAASSGANVLTFGAGSRLTVL.

This chain joins TRBV2 and TRBJ2-1, with TRBD2 identical over 9 bases. V lost 6 bases and J lost 7; bases outside the gene matches: 7. Germline CDR1 SNHLY, CDR2 FYNNEI. This CDR3 region has 14 residues. CDR3 nucleotide sequence: TGTGCCAGCAGGAAGCGGGAGGTGGATAATGAGCAGTTCTTC. Translation gives CASRKREVDNEQFF.

This chain connects TRBV5-4 to TRBJ2-1, with 7 bases that match TRBD1. There are 14 residues in the CDR3. Germline lookup yields CDR1 SGHNT and CDR2 YYREEE (reference sequence). J lost 7 bases, V lost 0 bases, and 4 bases had no gene match. The CDR3 here is CASSLVGGWNEQFF. The DNA for the CDR3 is TGTGCCAGCAGCTTGGTAGGGGGCTGGAATGAGCAGTTCTTC.

The rearrangement uses TRBV6-1 and TRBJ2-7; no definite D call. The CDR3 covers 12 residues. Germline V gene data show CDR1 as MNHNS and CDR2 as SASEGT. The ends were cut back, 2 bases at V and 2 bases at J, with 4 bases in the middle. In DNA, the CDR3 is TGTGCCAGCAGTGAACCTCCCTACGAGCAGTACTTC. Protein sequence: CASSEPPYEQYF.

This chain uses TRBV19 with TRBJ1-5; tentative D call: TRBD1 (5 bases). Between the trimmed V and J ends, which lost 5 bases and 6 bases, there was a span of 17 bases. CDR1 and CDR2 (germline): LNHDA, SQIVND (reference sequence). This CDR3 has 15 amino acids. The CDR3 bases are TGTGCCAGTAGTCAAGTAGCGGGGGAGGGTCAGCCCCAGCATTTT. Protein sequence: CASSQVAGEGQPQHF.

Here the CDR3 DNA reads TGTGCCAGCAGTGATTCGGTAGCGGGGACCGGGGAGCTGTTTTTT. It encodes CASSDSVAGTGELFF. The chain carries TRBV2 and TRBJ2-2, with TRBD2 matching 8 bases. With 3 bases clipped from V and 5 bases from J, the junction kept 5 bases outside the gene matches. The CDR3 length is 15 residues. Germline CDR1 and CDR2: SNHLY and FYNNEI.

The chain joins TRBV7-2 to TRBJ2-5; 9 positions agree with TRBD2. The CDR3 is 15 amino acids. Looked up from germline, CDR1 is SGHTA and CDR2 is FQGNSA. V lost 2 bases to trimming and J lost 5 bases; unmatched junction nucleotides: 6. The CDR3: CASSLLGLARETQYF. Written as DNA, the CDR3 is TGTGCCAGCAGCTTATTGGGACTAGCTAGGGAGACCCAGTACTTC.

This clone has a single count. The gene calls are TRBV2 and TRBJ1-4; D is unresolved. V lost 7 bases and J lost 0, with 12 bases in between. The CDR3 has 15 amino acids. CDR1 is SNHLY and CDR2 is FYNNEI in the germline V gene. The chain's CDR3 is CASTGRSATNEKLFF. DNA of the CDR3: TGTGCCAGCACAGGCAGGTCGGCAACTAATGAAAAACTGTTTTTT.

V usage is TRBV12-5 and J usage is TRBJ1-5, with D hard to call. The CDR3 is 13 residues long. Germline V gives CDR1 LGHNT, CDR2 FRNRAP. The V and J ends lost 1 base and 6 bases respectively, with 7 bases between them. The CDR3 region has the DNA TGTGCTAGTGGTTTGGACGCTGCTCAGCCCCAGCATTTT. Protein: CASGLDAAQPQHF.

V is TRBV2 and J is TRBJ1-6, with TRBD1 matching over 7 bases. The CDR3 loop spans 15 amino acids. Germline-derived CDR1 and CDR2 are SNHLY and FYNNEI. With V trimmed by 9 bases and J by 6 bases, 11 bases remained unmatched. CDR3 amino acids: CASGQAEGLNSPLHF. CDR3 sequence (DNA): TGTGCCAGTGGACAGGCCGAGGGGCTTAATTCACCCCTCCACTTT.

The V gene is TRBV7-2, the J gene TRBJ1-2; 8 positions agree with TRBD1. This CDR3 is built from 14 residues. The J segment lost 2 bases and the V segment lost 5 bases, leaving 4 bases of the junction unmatched. The germline V gene has CDR1 SGHTA and CDR2 FQGNSA. The CDR3 nucleotides read TGTGCCAGCAGCGCCCAGGGGGCCAACTATGGCTACACCTTC. Amino acid sequence: CASSAQGANYGYTF.